This T cell receptor beta chain comes out of a study of blood T cells in healthy people across ages. Study-wide findings and caveats: Naive T cell percentage by flow cytometry tracked strongly with beta diversity. TCR beta diversity, measured per million T cells, fell in a roughly linear way with age.

No fewer than 5.5 micrograms of total RNA were isolated from every sample. With V trimmed by 10 bases and J by 2 bases, 14 bases remained unmatched. Germline CDR1 is MNHEY and CDR2 is SVGEGT. The CDR3 has 15 residues. Of note for this clonotype: What it binds is unknown.

Combining a sample-barcoded 5' primer with a J-beta primer mix, a second PCR ran for 7 to 11 cycles. Every molecule of cDNA carried a tag from a template-switch adaptor with 12 random nucleotides. From the 5' RACE reads, TCRdb called clonotypes with MiXCR, one entry per CDR3 protein. The sample holds roughly 800,000 distinct CDR3 sequences; roughly 64% are singletons and the top ten take 20% to 25%. This chain connects TRBV6-2 or TRBV6-3 to TRBJ2-7, with 7 bases aligning to TRBD1. This sequence originates from a man aged 30 to 39 in good health. Source material: blood. The CDR3 nucleotides read TGTGCCACCGACAACGCCGGGACAGTGACCTACGAGCAGTACTTC. Residues: CATDNAGTVTYEQYF.